This T cell receptor beta chain was documented in a study of cytotoxic CD8 clonotypes in ibrutinib-treated CLL. The CDR3 consists of 15 residues. Germline V lookup: CDR1 MNHNS, CDR2 SASEGT. V lost 1 base, J lost 8 bases, and 17 bases lay in between. Produced via immunoSEQ multiplex PCR; TCRdb's table is partial and in-frame only. The table shows 100,000 to 150,000 clones, with 70% to 90% occurring only once. The chain combines TRBV6-1 with TRBJ1-2; no clear D gene. The TCR originated in a human donor with chronic lymphocytic leukemia. This sample comprised PBMCs, obtained after 24 months of ibrutinib treatment. The CDR3 DNA reads TGTGCCAGCAGTGAAGAAGGGAGCTCACGGGGAGGCTACACCTTC. Protein sequence: CASSEEGSSRGGYTF.